This is a list of T cell receptor beta chains from one sample in a study of OX40 agonist ivuxolimab in advanced cancers. Clones were read by immunoSEQ multiplex PCR, and TCRdb kept only the in-frame ones, dropping some. Counted here are roughly 86,000 clones, around 90% occurring once; the ten biggest clones make up nearly 7.5%. Sample: CD4+ or CD8+ T cells sorted from blood, taken in a trial of the OX40 agonist ivuxolimab. These receptor sequences come from an adult with an advanced solid tumor such as melanoma, head and neck, liver or kidney cancer. CDR3s include the opening cysteine and the closing phenylalanine or tryptophan. Each record gives: V gene, clone size, J gene, D gene, CDR3 DNA, CDR3 protein. The D gene is left open where the match is weak. Where a row states a size, it is once, few, many or the class of an expanded clone; other rows omit it.

V gene: TRBV19; clone size: NA; J gene: TRBJ1-1; D gene: TRBD1; CDR3 DNA: TGTGCCAGTAACCCGACAGGGAGGGACACTGAAGCTTTCTTT; CDR3 protein: CASNPTGRDTEAFF
V gene: TRBV28; clone size: once; J gene: TRBJ1-4; D gene: NA; CDR3 DNA: TGTGCCAGCACCCTGTTTGAAAAACTGTTTTTT; CDR3 protein: CASTLFEKLFF
V gene: TRBV23-1; clone size: NA; J gene: TRBJ2-5; D gene: NA; CDR3 DNA: TGCGCCAGCAGTCCCTCACGCAACGGCTTGCAAGAGACCCAGTACTTC; CDR3 protein: CASSPSRNGLQETQYF
V gene: TRBV7-3; clone size: NA; J gene: TRBJ2-3; D gene: NA; CDR3 DNA: TGTGCCAGCAGTCGGGACTTCACAGATACGCAGTATTTT; CDR3 protein: CASSRDFTDTQYF
V gene: TRBV11-2; clone size: once; J gene: TRBJ2-5; D gene: TRBD1; CDR3 DNA: TGTGCCAGCAGCTTAGAGGGCAGGGGGCAAGAGACCCAGTACTTC; CDR3 protein: CASSLEGRGQETQYF
V gene: TRBV6-4; clone size: NA; J gene: TRBJ2-1; D gene: TRBD2; CDR3 DNA: TGTGCCAGCAGTGTGCGGGAGGGCCGCTACAATGAGCAGTTCTTC; CDR3 protein: CASSVREGRYNEQFF
V gene: TRBV5-1; clone size: NA; J gene: TRBJ2-2; D gene: TRBD1; CDR3 DNA: TGCGCCAGCAGCTTAAGGGACAGGAACACCGGGGAGCTGTTTTTT; CDR3 protein: CASSLRDRNTGELFF
V gene: TRBV5-1; clone size: NA; J gene: TRBJ2-3; D gene: NA; CDR3 DNA: TGCGCCAGCAGCTACCTGACCACAGATACGCAGTATTTT; CDR3 protein: CASSYLTTDTQYF
V gene: TRBV5-1; clone size: once; J gene: TRBJ2-1; D gene: TRBD1; CDR3 DNA: TGCGCCAGCAGCTTGGGGGGGACAGCTCCGAATGAGCAGTTCTTC; CDR3 protein: CASSLGGTAPNEQFF
V gene: TRBV4-1; clone size: NA; J gene: TRBJ1-4; D gene: NA; CDR3 DNA: TGCGCCGGCTCGGGTGGGGCTGGGGAAAAACTGTTTTTT; CDR3 protein: CAGSGGAGEKLFF
V gene: TRBV6-5; clone size: NA; J gene: TRBJ1-2; D gene: TRBD1; CDR3 DNA: TGTGCCAGCAGGAATAGGGACAGGGTAGAGGGCTACACCTTC; CDR3 protein: CASRNRDRVEGYTF
V gene: TRBV28; clone size: NA; J gene: TRBJ2-7; D gene: NA; CDR3 DNA: TGTGCCAGCAGTCCATCCCTTGGCCGGGGAAGCTACGAGCAGTACTTC; CDR3 protein: CASSPSLGRGSYEQYF
V gene: TRBV11-3; clone size: NA; J gene: TRBJ2-1; D gene: NA; CDR3 DNA: TGTGCCAGCAGCTTAGTATGGGTTGAGAATGAGCAGTTCTTC; CDR3 protein: CASSLVWVENEQFF
V gene: TRBV5-1; clone size: NA; J gene: TRBJ2-3; D gene: TRBD2; CDR3 DNA: TGCGCCAGCAGCTCCGACCCCGGGACTAGCGGGGGCGGGGGTACGCAGTATTTT; CDR3 protein: CASSSDPGTSGGGGTQYF
V gene: TRBV21-1; clone size: once; J gene: TRBJ2-7; D gene: NA; CDR3 DNA: TGTGCCAGCAAGCCGGGACAGGGGGCTTACGAGCAGTACTTC; CDR3 protein: CASKPGQGAYEQYF
V gene: TRBV19; clone size: NA; J gene: TRBJ2-7; D gene: NA; CDR3 DNA: TGTGCCAGTAGTATGGGTCCAGTGTACGAGCAGTACTTC; CDR3 protein: CASSMGPVYEQYF
V gene: TRBV10-1; clone size: NA; J gene: TRBJ2-3; D gene: TRBD1; CDR3 DNA: TGCGCCAGCAGTGAGACAGGGGGGAGAGACACAGATACGCAGTATTTT; CDR3 protein: CASSETGGRDTDTQYF
V gene: TRBV7-9; clone size: NA; J gene: TRBJ2-7; D gene: TRBD2; CDR3 DNA: TGTGCCAGCAGCTCCCGGGCTAGCGGGAGTTCCTACGAGCAGTACTTC; CDR3 protein: CASSSRASGSSYEQYF
V gene: TRBV15; clone size: few; J gene: TRBJ1-4; D gene: NA; CDR3 DNA: TGTGCCACCAGCTCTATGAGGGGAGCTAATGAAAAACTGTTTTTT; CDR3 protein: CATSSMRGANEKLFF
V gene: TRBV6-6; clone size: NA; J gene: TRBJ1-5; D gene: TRBD1; CDR3 DNA: TGTGCCAGCAGTTACACAGGGGGCAGCAATCAGCCCCAGCATTTT; CDR3 protein: CASSYTGGSNQPQHF
V gene: TRBV5-6; clone size: NA; J gene: TRBJ2-1; D gene: NA; CDR3 DNA: TGTGCCAGCAGCTCAACACCTACAGGGTACAATGAGCAGTTCTTC; CDR3 protein: CASSSTPTGYNEQFF
V gene: TRBV27; clone size: NA; J gene: TRBJ1-4; D gene: NA; CDR3 DNA: TGTGCCAGCAGTACCACAACTAATGAAAAACTGTTTTTT; CDR3 protein: CASSTTTNEKLFF
V gene: TRBV19; clone size: NA; J gene: TRBJ2-4; D gene: TRBD1; CDR3 DNA: TGTGCCAGTAAGGTAAACAGGGGCCCCAACATTCAGTACTTC; CDR3 protein: CASKVNRGPNIQYF
V gene: TRBV19; clone size: few; J gene: TRBJ1-5; D gene: TRBD1; CDR3 DNA: TGTGCCAGTAGGAGACAGGGGGCTCAGCCCCAGCATTTT; CDR3 protein: CASRRQGAQPQHF
V gene: TRBV18; clone size: NA; J gene: TRBJ2-5; D gene: NA; CDR3 DNA: TGTGCCAGCTCACCGGCGATGGAGACCCAGTACTTC; CDR3 protein: CASSPAMETQYF
V gene: TRBV7-8; clone size: once; J gene: TRBJ1-5; D gene: NA; CDR3 DNA: TGTGCCAGCACGGACAGCAGTAGCAATCAGCCCCAGCATTTT; CDR3 protein: CASTDSSSNQPQHF
V gene: TRBV6-1; clone size: NA; J gene: TRBJ1-5; D gene: NA; CDR3 DNA: TGTGCCAGCAGTGAAGGTGGGGGGGACAATCAGCCCCAGCATTTT; CDR3 protein: CASSEGGGDNQPQHF
V gene: TRBV6-6; clone size: NA; J gene: TRBJ1-2; D gene: NA; CDR3 DNA: TGTGCCAGCTCCCCTAGCCCCTCCAACTATGGCTACACCTTC; CDR3 protein: CASSPSPSNYGYTF
V gene: TRBV11-2; clone size: NA; J gene: TRBJ2-5; D gene: NA; CDR3 DNA: TGTGCCAGCAGCTTAGATCGCGGCGGGATCACGGAGACCCAGTACTTC; CDR3 protein: CASSLDRGGITETQYF
V gene: TRBV25-1; clone size: NA; J gene: TRBJ1-1; D gene: TRBD1; CDR3 DNA: TGTGCCAGCAGTGGACAGGGTTACACTGAAGCTTTCTTT; CDR3 protein: CASSGQGYTEAFF
V gene: TRBV7-9; clone size: NA; J gene: TRBJ1-2; D gene: TRBD1; CDR3 DNA: TGTGCCAGCAGCTTCCCGACAGGGAGAGTTTCGGGCTACACCTTC; CDR3 protein: CASSFPTGRVSGYTF
V gene: TRBV27; clone size: NA; J gene: TRBJ1-5; D gene: NA; CDR3 DNA: TGTGCCAGCAGTTCCAGAGGGGGGTCCAATCAGCCCCAGCATTTT; CDR3 protein: CASSSRGGSNQPQHF
V gene: TRBV9; clone size: NA; J gene: TRBJ1-1; D gene: NA; CDR3 DNA: TGTGCCAGCAGCGTAGGGGTTTCGGGCCGATTGGCTGAAGCTTTCTTT; CDR3 protein: CASSVGVSGRLAEAFF
V gene: TRBV7-9; clone size: once; J gene: TRBJ1-1; D gene: TRBD1; CDR3 DNA: TGTGCCAGCAGCCCGGACAGGGTTTATGGGAACACTGAAGCTTTCTTT; CDR3 protein: CASSPDRVYGNTEAFF
V gene: TRBV19; clone size: NA; J gene: TRBJ2-1; D gene: TRBD2; CDR3 DNA: TGTGCCAGTAGTCCCCAAGGAGGCCTAGCGGGAGGGTCAGAGCAGTTCTTC; CDR3 protein: CASSPQGGLAGGSEQFF
V gene: TRBV6-5; clone size: once; J gene: TRBJ2-7; D gene: NA; CDR3 DNA: TGTGCCAGCGCCCGGGACCAACTTTGGGAGCAGTACTTC; CDR3 protein: CASARDQLWEQYF
V gene: TRBV29-1; clone size: NA; J gene: TRBJ2-1; D gene: NA; CDR3 DNA: TGCAGCGTTCACGGGTCTAGTGAGCAGTTCTTC; CDR3 protein: CSVHGSSEQFF
V gene: TRBV9; clone size: NA; J gene: TRBJ2-2; D gene: TRBD2; CDR3 DNA: TGTGCCAGCAGCGCCCCCCTTAGCGGGAGAGACACCGGGGAGCTGTTTTTT; CDR3 protein: CASSAPLSGRDTGELFF
V gene: TRBV30; clone size: NA; J gene: TRBJ2-1; D gene: TRBD2; CDR3 DNA: TGTGCCTGGAGTGTCCAAGCGGGGTTCTACAATGAGCAGTTCTTC; CDR3 protein: CAWSVQAGFYNEQFF
V gene: TRBV11-3; clone size: NA; J gene: TRBJ2-2; D gene: NA; CDR3 DNA: TGTGCCAGCAGGCCTGGGGGATGGGGGGTAACGAACACCGGGGAGCTGTTTTTT; CDR3 protein: CASRPGGWGVTNTGELFF
V gene: TRBV29-1; clone size: NA; J gene: TRBJ2-3; D gene: NA; CDR3 DNA: TGCAGCGTTGAGGTTCTGCGCAGCGATAGCACAGATACGCAGTATTTT; CDR3 protein: CSVEVLRSDSTDTQYF
V gene: TRBV27; clone size: NA; J gene: TRBJ2-6; D gene: NA; CDR3 DNA: TGTGCCAGCAGCCTCCTGACAGGTTCTCCCTCTGGGGCCAACGTCCTGACTTTC; CDR3 protein: CASSLLTGSPSGANVLTF
V gene: TRBV19; clone size: NA; J gene: TRBJ1-1; D gene: NA; CDR3 DNA: TGTGCCAGTAGTATAGATCAGATGAACACTGAAGCTTTCTTT; CDR3 protein: CASSIDQMNTEAFF
V gene: TRBV5-4; clone size: NA; J gene: TRBJ2-4; D gene: TRBD1; CDR3 DNA: TGTGCCAGCAGCGACTACAGGGGCCCAGGGGTAAACATTCAGTACTTC; CDR3 protein: CASSDYRGPGVNIQYF
V gene: TRBV11-2; clone size: NA; J gene: TRBJ1-3; D gene: NA; CDR3 DNA: TGTGCCAGCAGGACAGGAGGGGTCCGAACCCTCTCTGGAAACACCATATATTTT; CDR3 protein: CASRTGGVRTLSGNTIYF
V gene: TRBV6-5; clone size: NA; J gene: TRBJ1-4; D gene: NA; CDR3 DNA: TGTGCCATCTCTGCGGGAGAAAAACTGTTTTTT; CDR3 protein: CAISAGEKLFF
V gene: TRBV18; clone size: NA; J gene: TRBJ1-2; D gene: NA; CDR3 DNA: TGTGCCAGCTCACCAAATTCGGTCGGGCACGGGGATGGCTACACCTTC; CDR3 protein: CASSPNSVGHGDGYTF
V gene: TRBV6-5; clone size: NA; J gene: TRBJ1-1; D gene: TRBD1; CDR3 DNA: TGTGCCAGCAGTTACCCCGGACAGGGGGCGCGTCATGCTTTCTTT; CDR3 protein: CASSYPGQGARHAFF
V gene: TRBV10-3; clone size: NA; J gene: TRBJ2-3; D gene: NA; CDR3 DNA: TGTGCCATCGGTTTTGAAGATACGCAGTATTTT; CDR3 protein: CAIGFEDTQYF
V gene: TRBV14; clone size: once; J gene: TRBJ2-7; D gene: TRBD1; CDR3 DNA: TGTGCCAGCAGCCAAGATGGCTTCGGGACAGGCTGGGAGCAGTACTTC; CDR3 protein: CASSQDGFGTGWEQYF